This TCR beta chain was found in a study of early T cells in non-severe SARS-CoV-2 infection. Study information: With bulk RNA from unsorted whole blood as input, sequencing yielded unpaired chains.

This CDR3 spans 15 amino acids. In germline, CDR1 is SGHTA, CDR2 FQGNSA. The ends were cut back, 1 base at V and 6 bases at J, with 13 bases in the middle. This clonotype was recorded many times. Its antigen is as yet unknown. Overall study findings and caveats: VDJdb matching skewed toward anti-spike CD8 responses, missing private and CD4 specificities.

Unique molecular identifiers were attached to individual cDNA molecules. TCRdb re-derived calls from the 5' RACE reads in MiXCR, one entry per CDR3 protein. The sample has roughly 31,000 distinct CDR3 sequences, over 8.5% seen once. This TCR came from an adult who was a healthcare worker with PCR-confirmed SARS-CoV-2 infection or an uninfected control (not recorded which). This chain links TRBV7-2 with TRBJ2-1; D is perhaps TRBD1 or TRBD2 (5 bases each). The sample taken for sequencing was whole blood. The CDR3: CASSLEGTHGNEQFF. The CDR3 DNA sequence: TGTGCCAGCAGCTTAGAGGGGACCCACGGCAATGAGCAGTTCTTC.